This T cell receptor (beta chain) was profiled in a study of cytomegalovirus exposure and HLA in healthy donors listed by TCRdb under 2017. Regarding the research as a whole: According to an earlier analysis of several hundred of the donors, 150 million to 200 million T cells yielded some 110 million unique TCR beta sequences and around 300 Gb of sequence data. Of the roughly 400 genotyped donors, less than 90% were placed in the genetic ancestry cluster associated with self-reported Caucasian donors. Along with the roughly 670-subject first cohort, a separate validation cohort of over 90 different subjects was used. Every repertoire in the discovery cohort had been generated on one and the same sequencing platform. The study combined high-throughput TCR immunosequencing, statistical association of individual TCRs with disease status, and machine learning to predict cytomegalovirus infection status. The number of donors typed differed by locus, with roughly 629-640 for A, B, C, DRB1 and DQB1, over 500 for DQA1, 606 for DPA1, and approximately 470 for DPB1. HLA typing covered class I and class II loci at four-digit resolution. A handful of DR-DQ haplotypes were handled as single units for association and clustering because linkage in the cohort was strong. Among 398 genotyped donors of the cohort, an average of around 240,000 unique TCR beta nucleotide sequences were sequenced per donor, about a sixth of them non-productive. In the later analysis, no new phenotypic data were used to find candidate immune exposures; instead, reliance was placed on TCR beta sequences and their occurrence across donors. The study profiled the T cell repertoires of about 720 subjects by immunosequencing and related them to cytomegalovirus serostatus. To study patterns of TCR occurrence, a later analysis re-analyzed previously published TCR beta repertoires from several hundred donors and added high-resolution HLA genotyping. Donor age, sex, ethnicity and CMV serostatus were compiled alongside the repertoire data. An early release that covered fewer than 800 HLA-typed donors contained approximately 300 gigabases of sequencing data and tens of millions of unique TCR sequences. The study aimed to test whether signatures of past pathogen exposure could be identified by cataloging public T cell receptors. A later genetic analysis took genome-wide SNP genotypes for about three fifths of the 666 donors and used that subset as a discovery cohort. An earlier analysis of fewer than 700 of the donors applied high-throughput TCR beta sequencing to assess whether each TCR beta V gene segment acted as functional or pseudogenic.

What the work shows at the level of the full study, not this receptor alone: Because HLA typing was missing for some donors at each locus, association tests included only the typed subset. According to the authors, the approach could potentially be generalized to other disease states and immunological phenotypes. Compared with the 666-donor mean, donors in an Asian-associated ancestry cluster had fewer N-insertions in productive TCRs, according to a later genetic analysis. A further reported finding was that TCR beta sequences accurately predicted the HLA-A and HLA-B alleles for most subjects in the first cohort. A later analysis found that most CMV-associated TCR beta chains appeared HLA-restricted, with HLA associations seemingly driven largely by CMV exposure. Correlated functional status among segregating V segments might reflect linkage disequilibrium, but an unknown experimental factor could not be ruled out. Cytomegalovirus status was reported to be diagnosed by the classifier with high specificity and sensitivity in both the original and validation cohorts. The study listed 150 to 200 TCR beta chains as associated with cytomegalovirus. The 87-base-pair reads could not distinguish some IMGT-functional V segments, including TRBV6-2 and TRBV6-3, so those segments were excluded. An earlier analysis of approximately 540 of the donors showed that most TCR beta V segments appeared in productive rearrangements either about 87% or about 30% of the time, which broadly matched IMGT annotations. Compared with equally common non-associated chains, HLA-associated TCR beta chains in a later analysis were more clonally expanded and had lower generation probabilities. This cohort had only TCR beta chains sequenced, and the lack of alpha or paired-chain data limited which features could be detected. An association between a missense DCLRE1C variant and V-gene and J-gene trimming of TCR beta chains was found in a later genetic analysis and replicated in an independent cohort. Because counts were too low, fewer than 20 rarely observed V segments, including chromosome 9 orphons, were excluded from the earlier analysis of several hundred of the donors. According to a later analysis, parvovirus B19, influenza, CMV and Epstein-Barr virus appeared linked to several top co-occurrence clusters. CMV serostatus was the only immune exposure information available for the cohort. Most TCR sequences were observed very rarely across donors, whereas some public TCRs were present in many individuals. Sequencing depth was assumed to be roughly uniform across donors in the presence/absence analyses, though that assumption may not hold. In a later analysis, the rate of TCR association differed among HLA loci, with DRB1 alleles having the most associated TCRs and HLA-C alleles having the fewest. A later analysis associated 15,000 to 20,000 TCR beta sequences with specific HLA alleles at a false discovery rate of 0.05. When HLA alleles, especially DR and DQ, strongly co-occurred, TCR associations were difficult to assign to individual alleles. A group of highly shared sequence variants was considered likely to be a technical artifact of the sequencing pipeline. A few of the identified cytomegalovirus-associated TCR beta chains were confirmed in vitro to be specific for cytomegalovirus antigens.

In total, around 600 healthy bone marrow donors made up the cohort. All cohort members were sampled while nominally healthy, although unrecorded immune exposures were likely present. The donor was CMV seropositive and belonged to the group of 270 or so seropositive cohort members. A peripheral blood sample was provided by each donor, and peripheral blood mononuclear cells were used for TCR beta sequencing. The Qiagen DNeasy Blood Extraction Kit was used to extract genomic DNA from the blood cell samples. From the cysteine up to the phenylalanine, the CDR3 has a length of 15 residues. The kept DNA is CDR3 alone, 45 bases in frame from the first base. As encoded in the germline V gene (reference sequence), CDR1 is SGHNT while CDR2 is YYREEE. Trimming accounts for 4 bases at V and 6 bases at J, while the number of junction bases matched to no gene is 6. Details on this clone: The antigen it binds to is not known. Qualities for individual bases were not recorded, and no much larger clone is one base off.

The library was made by the immunoSEQ multiplex PCR assay. The multiplex PCR relied on a mix of 60 forward primers for TCR Vbeta segments and 13 reverse primers for TCR Jbeta segments. A multiplex PCR assay on genomic DNA amplified the CDR3 region of rearranged TCR beta genes. The Illumina HiSeq System was used to sequence the amplified TCR beta libraries as 87-base-pair reads. On the study's bioinformatics: In a later analysis, tens of millions of unique TCR beta chains were counted across the approximately 640 repertoires, and around 10 million of these chains were shared by at least two donors. Raw reads were error-corrected and collapsed into unique sequences with a nearest-neighbor algorithm that merged closely related sequences to remove PCR and sequencing errors. CDR3 sequences were aligned to IMGT reference sequences to assign V, D and J gene segments. Each retained sequence needed at least a six-nucleotide match to both a V gene segment and a J gene segment. A rearrangement counted as productive if the CDR3 had no stop codons and remained in frame with V and J, and every other rearrangement counted as non-productive. Following IMGT convention, CDR3 was defined as the stretch from the second conserved V-encoded cysteine to the conserved J-encoded phenylalanine. The earlier analysis of a few hundred of the donors excluded sequences that lacked an unambiguous match to a single V gene segment. An earlier analysis of some 610 of the donors called V segments functional above 56.7% productive rearrangements and segregating when the between-donor standard deviation exceeded 5%. A statistical classification framework was built to diagnose cytomegalovirus status from the catalog of TCR beta chain sequences. A later analysis assigned V and J genes by comparing TCR nucleotide sequences with IMGT/GENE-DB human TR gene sequences. Using the TCRdist pipeline, a later analysis assigned CDR3 sequences along with most-parsimonious VDJ recombination scenarios. In a later analysis, each TCR beta chain was defined by its CDR3 amino acid sequence together with its V-gene family, and reads without a unique V-gene family were excluded. In a later analysis, 450 to 600 highly shared, low-generation-probability nucleotide sequences were removed to address suspected cross-contamination and a sequencing artifact. In a later analysis, a clonal expansion index was calculated for each public chain from normalized within-repertoire ranks of inferred template counts. In a later analysis, generation probabilities were computed using a VDJ recombination model fitted to out-of-frame rearrangements, and the results were checked against IGoR. Hypergeometric tests were used in a later analysis to score TCR-TCR, TCR-HLA and TCR-CMV co-occurrence, with a repertoire-size bias correction applied to the TCR pairs. A later analysis estimated false discovery rates by permuting HLA or CMV assignments 20 times. In a later analysis, co-occurring TCRs were grouped using DBSCAN, with TCRdist sequence similarity added in when clustering inside HLA-allele-positive subsets. Repertoires with fewer than 30,000 or more than 120,000 public chains, plus five repertoires with anomalous nucleotide sharing, were excluded from co-occurrence clustering. TCRdb retrieved this table from immuneACCESS and kept in-frame rearrangements only. Not all clones are present; in checked studies, unresolved V genes account for under half, and no reason is known for the remainder. That table gives V, J and clone size, and the DNA gave D and trimming. In this sample the table shows 75,000 to 90,000 clones, 63% of which occur a single time. Clones ranked in the top ten supply 15% of the sample.

This TCR came from a woman aged 40 to 49 in good health and CMV-seropositive. The V and J genes are TRBV5-4 and TRBJ1-4, with 10 middle bases fitting TRBD1. The material sequenced was PBMCs. The bases are TGTGCCAGCAGCCAGACAGGGGGCTTGGATGAAAAACTGTTTTTT. This codes for CASSQTGGLDEKLFF.